Listed here are 9 T cell receptor beta chains from one sample, sequenced in a study of T cell responses to AZD1222 COVID-19 vaccine. Only in-frame clones appear in the TCRdb table, and some are missing; sequencing was by immunoSEQ multiplex PCR. Counted here are roughly 150,000 clones, around nine tenths occurring once; the ten biggest clones make up 0.85% to 1.1%. The sequences come from peripheral blood, collected 28 days after the second AZD1222 dose. All receptors come from an adult who received the AZD1222 COVID-19 vaccine.

V gene TRBV30 combines with J gene TRBJ2-7; 7 nucleotides line up with TRBD1. CDR1 is GTSNPN and CDR2 is SVGIG in the germline V gene (reference sequence). The length of the CDR3 is 14 residues. The V and J ends lost 4 bases and 5 bases, in that order; junction bases with no gene match: 11. DNA of the CDR3: TGTGCCTGGAATCCCGGGACAGTCCCCCACGAGCAGTACTTC. Translation gives CAWNPGTVPHEQYF.

The CDR3, as DNA: TGTGCCAGCAGTAAAGGGGGACTAGCGGCAGATACGCAGTATTTT. This codes for CASSKGGLAADTQYF. The V gene is TRBV2, the J gene TRBJ2-3; 11 nucleotides line up with TRBD2. Trimming removed 5 bases from V and 4 bases from J; junction bases left unmatched: 5. The CDR3 spans 15 residues. CDR1 and CDR2 from the germline V gene are SNHLY and FYNNEI. Supplemented by reference TRBV2 and TRBJ2-3, the full variable domain reads EPEVTQTPSHQVTQMGQEVILRCVPISNHLYFYWYRQILGQKVEFLVSFYNNEISEKSEIFDDQFSVERPDGSNFTLKIRSTKLEDSAMYFCASSKGGLAADTQYFGPGTRLTVL.

The CDR3 DNA follows: TGTGCCAGCAGCTTGCCATCCACGAACACCGGGGAGCTGTTTTTT. It specifies CASSLPSTNTGELFF. The chain is built from TRBV5-5 and TRBJ2-2; D unresolved. V was pared by 1 base and J by 0 bases, with 7 bases between. The CDR3 spans 15 residues. Germline CDR1 is SGHKS and CDR2 is YYEKEE (reference sequence).

The J gene is TRBJ1-2, the V gene TRBV3-1 (or the pseudogene TRBV3-2); D call uncertain. Per the germline V gene, CDR1 is LGHDT and CDR2 is YNNKEL (reference sequence). The germline V and J ends were trimmed by 2 bases and 4 bases, with 14 bases remaining between them. The CDR3 is 15 amino acids. For the CDR3, the DNA is TGTGCCAGCAGCCAACCGGGCAGATCCGGCTATGGCTACACCTTC. It encodes CASSQPGRSGYGYTF.

V usage is TRBV2 and J usage is TRBJ2-3; 12 bases are a match to TRBD2. This CDR3 has 15 residues. The V gene end was trimmed by 6 bases and the J gene end by 4 bases; junction bases not matched to a gene: 5. Germline CDR1 and CDR2: SNHLY and FYNNEI. CDR3 nucleotides: TGTGCCAGCAGCCGGACTAGCGGGGACGCAGATACGCAGTATTTT. Encoded protein: CASSRTSGDADTQYF.

J is TRBJ1-4 and V is TRBV14; tentatively, D is TRBD1 (5 bases). The CDR3 has 14 amino acids. The germline V gene has CDR1 SGHDN and CDR2 FVKESK. Trimming removed 6 bases at V and 7 bases at J, with 15 bases between. Here the CDR3 reads CASRQGGTAEKLFF. CDR3 DNA sequence: TGTGCCAGCAGGCAGGGAGGTACCGCTGAAAAACTGTTTTTT.

The rearrangement joins TRBV27 to TRBJ1-4, with D perhaps matching TRBD1 (6 bases). CDR3 length: 13 residues. With 4 bases removed from V and 8 bases from J, the gap between germline ends came to 11 bases. Germline assignment: CDR1 MNHEY and CDR2 SMNVEV (reference sequence). The chain's CDR3 is CASSSRGGEKLFF. The CDR3 DNA reads TGTGCCAGCAGTTCAAGGGGGGGCGAAAAACTGTTTTTT.

The chain uses TRBV6-2 or TRBV6-3 and TRBJ1-5; D not resolved. Germline V gene lookup returns CDR1 MNHEY and CDR2 SVGEGT. V lost 0 bases and J lost 6, with 6 bases in between. The CDR3 extends over 13 amino acids. The CDR3 is CASSYSATQPQHF. CDR3 DNA: TGTGCCAGCAGTTACTCGGCCACTCAGCCCCAGCATTTT.

This clone was seen at least ten times. The genes are TRBV7-2 and TRBJ1-6, with a weak D call TRBD1 (6 bases). V lost 6 bases to trimming and J lost 9 bases, with 15 bases between them. Germline assignment: CDR1 SGHTA and CDR2 FQGNSA. The CDR3 contains 14 residues. DNA for the CDR3: TGTGCCAGCAGTTTACAGGGTGAGAGTTCACCCCTCCACTTT. It specifies CASSLQGESSPLHF. Looking up the rest from reference TRBV7-2 and TRBJ1-6 gives the full variable domain: GAGVSQSPSNKVTEKGKDVELRCDPISGHTALYWYRQSLGQGLEFLIYFQGNSAPDKSGLPSDRFSAERTGGSVSTLTIQRTQQEDSAVYLCASSLQGESSPLHFGNGTRLTVT.